This T cell receptor (beta chain) was identified in a study of shared clonotypes between healthy human individuals. The table came from immunoSEQ multiplex PCR; TCRdb's copy has only in-frame clones and leaves some out. The table lists 2 million to 3 million clones, over 85% of them singletons. In this sample, this clone turned up once. The source of this sequence is a man between 18 and 29 years old in good health. Some clones in this sample may be carry-over from other donors' samples. Source material: naive CD4+ T cells from PBMCs. Subset described: CD45RA+ positively selected.

For the CDR3, the DNA is TGTGCCATCAGCTCGTGGGTAGGGGGAGGGCAGCCCCAGCATTTT. Translating gives CAISSWVGGGQPQHF. The chain uses TRBV10-3 and TRBJ1-5; the D gene is possibly TRBD1 (6 bases). V dropped 6 bases and J dropped 7 bases, with 19 bases sitting between them. The CDR3 runs to 15 residues. The germline gives CDR1 ENHRY, CDR2 SYGVKD.